Following are 27 T cell receptor beta chains from one sample sequenced in a study of blood T cell repertoires in COVID-19. Data came from immunoSEQ multiplex PCR; TCRdb stores just in-frame clones and leaves some out. The table has about 300,000 clones, 85% seen once; the top ten hold around 1.8%. Sequenced material: PBMCs or T cells enriched from blood (not recorded which). The receptors shown here come from a woman in her 30s who had been exposed to COVID-19.

The chain couples TRBV12-3 or TRBV12-4 to TRBJ2-3; perhaps TRBD2 as D (5 bases). This CDR3 has 13 residues. V was shortened by 6 bases and J by 4 bases, with 11 bases between the two germline ends. The CDR3 loop reads CASRSTGADTQYF. The DNA of the CDR3 is TGTGCCAGCAGGTCGACCGGGGCAGATACGCAGTATTTT.

The J gene is TRBJ1-1, the V gene TRBV11-2; no clear D. This CDR3 has 11 amino acids. Trimming left V 1 base short and J 8 bases short, with 5 bases between. Germline assignment: CDR1 SGHAT and CDR2 FQNNGV. CDR3 region: CASSLAEEAFF. CDR3 coding DNA: TGTGCCAGCAGCTTAGCAGAAGAAGCTTTCTTT.

This clone was seen more than once but under ten times. This rearrangement joins TRBV11-3 to TRBJ1-2; no reliable D call. The V gene's germline CDR1 is SGHNT and CDR2 YENEEA. The CDR3 spans 13 residues. Trimming removed 6 bases from V and 8 bases from J, with 16 bases in between. The CDR3 DNA reads TGTGCCAGCAGTTATGGCAGGACGGGAGGCTACACCTTC. Amino acids: CASSYGRTGGYTF.

The V call is TRBV28, the J call TRBJ1-5; 10 nucleotides agree with TRBD1. Germline V lookup: CDR1 MDHEN, CDR2 SYDVKM. Trimming cost V 6 bases and J 2 bases; bases outside gene matches: 4. This CDR3 has 15 residues. The CDR3 nucleotides are TGTGCCAGCAGCCCGACAGGGGGCGGCAATCAGCCCCAGCATTTT. Translated: CASSPTGGGNQPQHF.

The chain is built from TRBV6-4 and TRBJ2-1, with 7 bases that match TRBD2. Per germline, CDR1 MRHNA and CDR2 SNTAGT. V was clipped by 2 bases and J by 1 base; unmatched bases: 2. This CDR3 spans 15 amino acids. The CDR3 loop is CASSDTSDSYNEQFF. The CDR3 bases are TGTGCCAGCAGTGACACTAGCGATTCCTACAATGAGCAGTTCTTC.

This clone was observed a few times. This chain uses TRBV10-3 with TRBJ1-6, with TRBD1 matching 8 bases. Looked up from germline, CDR1 is ENHRY and CDR2 is SYGVKD. CDR3 size: 15 residues. V was pared by 3 bases and J by 7 bases, with 5 bases of the junction left unmatched. In DNA form, the CDR3 reads TGTGCCATCAGTGAAGTAGGACAGGGAAATTCACCCCTCCACTTT. It specifies CAISEVGQGNSPLHF.

This sequence joins TRBV6-5 and TRBJ1-2; TRBD1 is a possible D gene (6 bases). The CDR3 consists of 15 residues. Germline-derived CDR1 and CDR2 are MNHEY and SVGAGI. Trimming removed 2 bases from V and 1 base from J, with 11 bases in between. CDR3 nucleotides: TGTGCCAGCAGTTACGCCAGGACAGATAACTATGGCTACACCTTC. It yields the protein CASSYARTDNYGYTF.

Details on this clone: An end of the junction differs from the germline gene, which may be a read error. The chain joins TRBV7-7 to TRBJ2-1, with 16 bases lining up with TRBD2. Germline V CDR1 and CDR2: SSHAT, FNYEAQ (reference sequence). The length of the CDR3 is 17 residues. The CDR3 region has the DNA TGTGCTAGCAGTCCAGGGACTAGCGGGGGGGCCATAGATGAGCAGTTCTTC. It codes for CASSPGTSGGAIDEQFF.

The rearrangement links TRBV7-2 to TRBJ1-3, with D hard to call. V gave up 2 bases and J gave up 0 bases, with 17 bases separating them. The CDR3 loop spans 18 amino acids. Germline loops: CDR1 SGHTA, CDR2 FQGNSA. CDR3 nucleotide sequence: TGTGCCAGCAGCTTATTCGGTACGAATCCTAGCTCTGGAAACACCATATATTTT. Translating it yields CASSLFGTNPSSGNTIYF.

The J gene is TRBJ1-1, the V gene TRBV11-2, with no clear D. The V end was cut by 2 bases, the J end by 0 bases, with 10 bases between. Germline-derived CDR1 and CDR2 are SGHAT and FQNNGV. This CDR3 contains 15 residues. The CDR3 DNA reads as TGTGCCAGCAGCTTATATCCCCGGGTGAACACTGAAGCTTTCTTT. It translates to CASSLYPRVNTEAFF.

The chain employs TRBV18 and TRBJ1-2, with D possibly matching TRBD1 (6 bases). In germline, CDR1 is KGHSH, CDR2 LQKENI. This CDR3 is built from 14 residues. V was cut by 2 bases and J by 8 bases, with 15 bases left in between. The CDR3 DNA follows: TGTGCCAGCTCACCAAACAGGGAGATAAGCGGCTACACCTTC. As protein: CASSPNREISGYTF.

The rearrangement joins TRBV19 to TRBJ2-5, with TRBD1 identical over 10 bases. The V gene end was trimmed by 4 bases and the J gene end by 5 bases; junction bases not matched to a gene: 10. This CDR3 contains 16 residues. The germline gives CDR1 LNHDA, CDR2 SQIVND (reference sequence). CDR3 protein: CASSTRLTGGGETQYF. In DNA form, the CDR3 reads TGTGCCAGTAGTACCCGTCTGACAGGGGGCGGGGAGACCCAGTACTTC.

The V call is TRBV29-1, the J call TRBJ2-3; TRBD2 is a possible D gene (5 bases). V lost 4 bases to trimming and J lost 2 bases, with 10 bases between them. The length of the CDR3 is 13 residues. The germline V gene has CDR1 SQVTM and CDR2 ANQGSEA. CDR3 DNA: TGCAGCGTTGGGGGAGCGGTCACAGATACGCAGTATTTT. It codes for CSVGGAVTDTQYF.

This rearrangement joins TRBV24-1 to TRBJ1-4; 7 bases fit TRBD1. This CDR3 spans 15 amino acids. The germline gives CDR1 KGHDR, CDR2 SFDVKD. V lost 5 bases, J lost 7 bases, and 9 bases stayed unmatched. The CDR3 protein is CATSGVQGKSEKLFF. CDR3 DNA: TGTGCCACCAGTGGCGTACAGGGGAAGAGTGAAAAACTGTTTTTT.

This chain joins TRBV12-5 and TRBJ1-2, with D tentatively TRBD1 (6 bases). Germline values: CDR1 LGHNT, CDR2 FRNRAP. CDR3 size: 13 residues. Trimming cost V 2 bases and J 6 bases, with 10 bases left between them. The CDR3 here is CASGLSQGNGYTF. In DNA, the CDR3 is TGTGCTAGTGGTTTGTCACAGGGCAATGGCTACACCTTC.

This clone was counted only a few times. The same CDR3 arises from other DNA sequences in this sample as well. J is TRBJ2-7 and V is TRBV5-4, with TRBD2 matching over 7 bases. The V and J ends lost 3 bases and 0 bases, in that order; junction bases with no gene match: 9. The CDR3 extends over 16 amino acids. Per germline, CDR1 SGHNT and CDR2 YYREEE (reference sequence). In DNA, the CDR3 is TGTGCCAGCAGCTCATCGGGGGGATGGGCCTCCTACGAGCAGTACTTC. This sequence encodes CASSSSGGWASYEQYF.

The chain is built from TRBV4-3 and TRBJ1-2; the D is unclear. The CDR3 extends over 16 amino acids. The V gene lost 0 bases and the J gene lost 0 bases, with 11 bases spanning the gap. Germline V lookup: CDR1 LGHNA, CDR2 YSLEER. CDR3 amino acids: CASSQDVGKANYGYTF. CDR3 sequence (DNA): TGCGCCAGCAGCCAAGATGTGGGCAAAGCTAACTATGGCTACACCTTC.

The chain recombines TRBV9 with TRBJ2-5; 13 bases match TRBD2. The V gene's germline CDR1 is SGDLS and CDR2 YYNGEE. The CDR3 runs to 17 residues. V gave up 0 bases and J gave up 4 bases; unmatched junction bases: 6. CDR3 nucleotide sequence: TGTGCCAGCAGCGTAGCCGGACTAGCGGGAGAGGGAGAGACCCAGTACTTC. This encodes CASSVAGLAGEGETQYF.

The chain recombines TRBV6-5 with TRBJ1-2; 8 bases are a match to TRBD1. V lost 4 bases to trimming and J lost 6 bases; unmatched junction nucleotides: 10. Germline V gene sequence: CDR1 MNHEY, CDR2 SVGAGI. The CDR3 has 15 residues. CDR3 sequence (DNA): TGTGCCAGCAGTTCCCAAAGGACAGGGAGAAATGGCTACACCTTC. This sequence encodes CASSSQRTGRNGYTF.

The rearrangement joins TRBV28 to TRBJ2-7; 9 nucleotides line up with TRBD1. Trimming cost V 6 bases and J 2 bases; bases outside gene matches: 8. CDR1 is MDHEN and CDR2 is SYDVKM in the germline V gene. The CDR3 totals 15 residues. The CDR3 coding sequence is TGTGCCAGCAGAAATACCGGGACAGGGACCTACGAGCAGTACTTC. Translating it yields CASRNTGTGTYEQYF.

The genes are TRBV5-1 and TRBJ1-4; 9 bases match TRBD1. CDR3 length: 15 amino acids. The germline gives CDR1 SGHRS, CDR2 YFSETQ. V shed 4 bases, J shed 7 bases, and the junction held 8 bases outside the gene matches. In DNA form, the CDR3 reads TGCGCCAGCAGCCCGGGGGACAGGGTCTCTGAAAAACTGTTTTTT. As protein: CASSPGDRVSEKLFF.

The chain employs TRBV5-8 and TRBJ1-2; 7 bases map to TRBD1. J lost 4 bases, V lost 2 bases, and 5 bases had no gene match. CDR3 length: 14 residues. Germline-derived CDR1 and CDR2 are SGHTS and YDEGEE. In DNA form, the CDR3 reads TGTGCCAGCAGCTTAAACAGGGGTTCCTATGGCTACACCTTC. Its translation is CASSLNRGSYGYTF.

CDR3 coding DNA: TGCAGCGTTCGGGACAGGGGATTTGGAAACACCATATATTTT. It specifies CSVRDRGFGNTIYF. V usage is TRBV29-1 and J usage is TRBJ1-3; 10 positions match TRBD1. Germline V lookup: CDR1 SQVTM, CDR2 ANQGSEA. There are 14 residues in the CDR3. Unmatched junction bases numbered 4, after V lost 5 bases and J lost 3 bases.

This sequence joins TRBV10-3 and TRBJ1-3; maybe TRBD1 (5 bases). V was clipped by 6 bases and J by 1 base, with 7 bases between them. The CDR3 has 13 residues. Germline V lookup: CDR1 ENHRY, CDR2 SYGVKD. The CDR3 DNA reads TGTGCCATCAGAGGGGTTTCTGGAAACACCATATATTTT. This gives the protein CAIRGVSGNTIYF.

This clone has just a few counts. The CDR3 loop is CSVGGQRGSPQYF. CDR3 nucleotide sequence: TGCAGCGTTGGTGGGCAGAGGGGGAGCCCCCAGTACTTC. The chain has TRBV29-1 and TRBJ2-5, with D perhaps TRBD1 (6 bases). The CDR3 length is 13 residues. Deletions cut 4 bases from V and 9 bases from J, with 18 bases between. From germline, CDR1 is SQVTM and CDR2 ANQGSEA. The variable domain in full, with the rest retrieved from reference TRBV29-1 and TRBJ2-5, is SAVISQKPSRDICQRGTSLTIQCQVDSQVTMMFWYRQQPGQSLTLIATANQGSEATYESGFVIDKFPISRPNLTFSTLTVSNMSPEDSSIYLCSVGGQRGSPQYFGPGTRLLVL.

This clone was detected once. The chain carries TRBV9 and TRBJ2-1; 8 bases map to TRBD2. CDR1 and CDR2 from the germline V gene are SGDLS and YYNGEE. The CDR3 loop spans 17 amino acids. The V gene end was trimmed by 5 bases and the J gene end by 0 bases; junction bases not matched to a gene: 10. The CDR3 DNA follows: TGTGCCAGCAGAGCCAGACCTCGGGGGGGCTCCTACAATGAGCAGTTCTTC. It is translated as CASRARPRGGSYNEQFF.

The rearrangement joins TRBV5-1 to TRBJ1-4; TRBD1 aligns across 8 bases. With 3 bases clipped from V and 4 bases from J, the junction kept 2 bases outside the gene matches. The CDR3 length is 14 residues. Per germline, CDR1 SGHRS and CDR2 YFSETQ. DNA of the CDR3: TGCGCCAGCAGCTGGGGACAGGTTAATGAAAAACTGTTTTTT. This encodes CASSWGQVNEKLFF.